This is a list of T cell receptor beta chains from one sample in a study of T cells in localized non-small cell lung cancer. Here immunoSEQ multiplex PCR was the method, and the copy in TCRdb shows in-frame clones only, minus some. In the table there are almost 40,000 clones, 70% to 80% of which are singletons. This material consisted of PBMCs, taken before any cancer treatment. The source of these receptors is a woman aged 35 to 70 with stage II squamous cell lung carcinoma. Each CDR3 is given with its conserved first and last residue. The D gene is left open where the match is weak. Some rows mark clone size as missing; the rest say once, few, many or name a class of expanded clone.

J gene	clone size	D gene	V gene	CDR3 protein	CDR3 DNA
TRBJ1-3	NA	NA	TRBV19	CASETPSGNTIYF	TGTGCCAGTGAGACCCCCTCTGGAAACACCATATATTTT
TRBJ1-5	medium-sized	NA	TRBV2	CASKSGNQPQHF	TGTGCCAGCAAATCGGGTAATCAGCCCCAGCATTTT
TRBJ2-7	NA	NA	TRBV2	CASNPDRDYEQYF	TGTGCCAGCAACCCGGACCGGGACTACGAGCAGTACTTC
TRBJ1-4	NA	NA	TRBV5-1	CASSLEGGKLFF	TGCGCCAGCAGCTTGGAGGGGGGGAAACTGTTTTTT
TRBJ2-5	NA	NA	TRBV13	CASSLTLGQETQYF	TGTGCCAGCAGCTTAACATTGGGGCAAGAGACCCAGTACTTC
TRBJ2-5	NA	TRBD2	TRBV25-1	CASSDLRHGGGETQYF	TGTGCCAGCAGTGATTTACGCCACGGGGGGGGAGAGACCCAGTACTTC
TRBJ2-7	NA	NA	TRBV4-3	CASSQVANPYEQYF	TGCGCCAGCAGCCAAGTCGCCAACCCTTACGAGCAGTACTTC
TRBJ1-2	once	NA	TRBV5-1	CASSLANEAGRAGYTF	TGCGCCAGCAGCTTGGCAAACGAGGCCGGGCGGGCTGGCTACACCTTC
TRBJ1-1	NA	TRBD1	TRBV18	CASSPPGDRVTEAFF	TGTGCCAGCTCACCACCGGGGGACAGGGTCACTGAAGCTTTCTTT
TRBJ1-6	NA	NA	TRBV4-2	CASSQDRLLQGSYNSPLHF	TGTGCCAGCAGCCAAGATAGACTCCTACAGGGCTCCTATAATTCACCCCTCCACTTT
TRBJ2-1	NA	NA	TRBV5-1	CASSYTGTIDEQFF	TGCGCCAGCAGCTACACAGGGACTATCGATGAGCAGTTCTTC
TRBJ2-7	NA	NA	TRBV15	CATSFRRGYEQYF	TGTGCCACCAGCTTCCGGAGGGGCTACGAGCAGTACTTC
TRBJ2-1	few	TRBD2	TRBV28	CASSSREYHNEQFF	TGTGCCAGCAGTTCGCGGGAGTACCACAATGAGCAGTTCTTC
TRBJ2-1	once	TRBD2	TRBV28	CASSLSGRTDEQFF	TGTGCCAGCAGTCTTAGCGGGAGGACAGATGAGCAGTTCTTC
TRBJ1-2	NA	NA	TRBV5-6	CASSGQIQGTYGYTF	TGTGCCAGCAGCGGCCAAATACAGGGAACCTATGGCTACACCTTC
TRBJ2-3	NA	NA	TRBV5-1	CASSLGGSGTDTQYF	TGCGCCAGCAGCTTGGGGGGTAGCGGCACAGATACGCAGTATTTT
TRBJ1-6	NA	TRBD1	TRBV28	CASSPGTGTNSPLHF	TGTGCCAGCAGTCCCGGGACAGGGACCAATTCACCCCTCCACTTT
TRBJ2-5	NA	TRBD1	TRBV7-2	CASSLGTGGQETQYF	TGTGCCAGCAGCTTAGGGACAGGGGGCCAAGAGACCCAGTACTTC
TRBJ2-5	few	TRBD1	TRBV28	CASSPEGQGGRETQYF	TGTGCCAGCAGTCCAGAGGGACAGGGAGGAAGAGAGACCCAGTACTTC
TRBJ1-5	NA	NA	TRBV28	CASSFREGDDQPQHF	TGTGCCAGCAGTTTTCGGGAGGGGGATGATCAGCCCCAGCATTTT
TRBJ2-1	NA	NA	TRBV19	CASAQGAANEQFF	TGTGCCAGCGCCCAGGGTGCGGCCAATGAGCAGTTCTTC
TRBJ2-1	NA	TRBD1	TRBV7-6	CASSLSQGASYNEQFF	TGTGCCAGCAGCTTATCACAGGGGGCATCCTACAATGAGCAGTTCTTC
TRBJ2-3	once	TRBD1	TRBV5-4	CASSDFGTVSSTDTQYF	TGTGCCAGCAGCGACTTCGGGACAGTTTCTAGCACAGATACGCAGTATTTT
TRBJ1-5	medium-sized	TRBD1	TRBV7-8	CASSSGQGGQPQHF	TGTGCCAGCAGCTCGGGACAGGGAGGGCAGCCCCAGCATTTT
TRBJ1-1	many	NA	TRBV25-1	CASSGRQENTEAFF	TGTGCCAGCAGTGGGAGACAGGAGAACACTGAAGCTTTCTTT
TRBJ1-5	NA	NA	TRBV6-5	CASSYTHDSNQPQHF	TGTGCCAGCAGTTACACTCACGATAGCAATCAGCCCCAGCATTTT
TRBJ1-4	NA	TRBD1	TRBV10-2	CASSEDTGGPNEKLFF	TGCGCCAGCAGTGAGGATACAGGGGGACCGAATGAAAAACTGTTTTTT
TRBJ2-3	NA	NA	TRBV25-1	CASTEGGDTQYF	TGTGCCAGCACCGAAGGGGGAGATACGCAGTATTTT